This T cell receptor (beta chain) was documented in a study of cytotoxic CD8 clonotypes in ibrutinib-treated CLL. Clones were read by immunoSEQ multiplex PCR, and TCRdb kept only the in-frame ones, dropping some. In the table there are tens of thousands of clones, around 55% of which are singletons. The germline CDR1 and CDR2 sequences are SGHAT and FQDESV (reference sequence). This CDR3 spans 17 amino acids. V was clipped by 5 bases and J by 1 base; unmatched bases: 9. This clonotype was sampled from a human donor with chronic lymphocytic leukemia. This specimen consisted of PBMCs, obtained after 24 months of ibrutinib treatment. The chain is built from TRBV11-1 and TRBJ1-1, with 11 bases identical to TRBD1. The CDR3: CASSRTGGRLGNTEAFF. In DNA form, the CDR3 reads TGTGCCAGCAGCCGGACAGGGGGCCGCCTTGGGAACACTGAAGCTTTCTTT.